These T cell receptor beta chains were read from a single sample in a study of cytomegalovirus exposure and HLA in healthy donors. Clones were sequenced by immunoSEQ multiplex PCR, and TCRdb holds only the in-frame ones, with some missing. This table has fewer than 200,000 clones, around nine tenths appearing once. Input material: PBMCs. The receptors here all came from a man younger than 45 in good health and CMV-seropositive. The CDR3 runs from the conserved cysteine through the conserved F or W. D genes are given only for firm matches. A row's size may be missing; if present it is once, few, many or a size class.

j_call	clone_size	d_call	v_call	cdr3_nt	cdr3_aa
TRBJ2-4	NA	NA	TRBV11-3	TGTGCCAGCAGCCTCCGTTTGGCCAGAAACATTCAGTACTTC	CASSLRLARNIQYF
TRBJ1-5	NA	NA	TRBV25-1	TGTGCCAGCCGCGTGACCCTAGATGGCAATCAGCCCCAGCATTTT	CASRVTLDGNQPQHF
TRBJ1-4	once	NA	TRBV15	TGTGCCACCAGCAGAGGCCTTCTTAATGAAAAACTGTTTTTT	CATSRGLLNEKLFF
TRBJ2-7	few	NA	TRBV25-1	TGTGCCAGCTCCGACAGGCCGAACCCCTACGAGCAGTACTTC	CASSDRPNPYEQYF
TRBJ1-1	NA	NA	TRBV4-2	TGTGCCAGCAGCCAAGTACAGGGCGCTGAAGCTTTCTTT	CASSQVQGAEAFF
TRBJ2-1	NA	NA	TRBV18	TGTGCCAGCTCACCGGAGGTTCAGGGACAGTTCTTC	CASSPEVQGQFF
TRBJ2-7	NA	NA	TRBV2	TGTGCCAGCAGTGAAGGGGTGGTGGCCTTCCGAAAGGACTTC	CASSEGVVAFRKDF
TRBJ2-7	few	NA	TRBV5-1	TGCGCCAGCAGCTCCCAGGGGCCCTCCTACGAGCAGTACTTC	CASSSQGPSYEQYF
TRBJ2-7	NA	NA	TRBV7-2	TGTGCCAGCAGCTTAGGGACAGCGTCCGAGCAGTACTTC	CASSLGTASEQYF
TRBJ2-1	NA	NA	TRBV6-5	TGTGCCACCCGGGACTGGGGGAAAGAGCAGTTCTTC	CATRDWGKEQFF
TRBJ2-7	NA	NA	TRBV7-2	TGTGCCAGCAGCTTATCGGGCCTTAGCTCCTACGAGCAGTACTTC	CASSLSGLSSYEQYF
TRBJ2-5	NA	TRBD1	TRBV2	TGTGCCAGCAGCCCTGGGACAGGGGGACAAGAGACCCAGTACTTC	CASSPGTGGQETQYF
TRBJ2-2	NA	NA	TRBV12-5	TGTGCTAGTGGGCCGGGGTTCGGGGAGCTGTTTTTT	CASGPGFGELFF
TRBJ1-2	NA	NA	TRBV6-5	TGTGCCATCAGGGGCAGTAACTATGGCTACACCTTC	CAIRGSNYGYTF
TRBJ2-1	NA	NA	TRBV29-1	TGCAGCGTTCAGGAAAGGGACTTCGGCAATGAGCAGTTCTTC	CSVQERDFGNEQFF
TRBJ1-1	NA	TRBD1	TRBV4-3	TGCGCCAGCAGCCAAGTAGTCAGGGGGCACACTGAAGCTTTCTTT	CASSQVVRGHTEAFF
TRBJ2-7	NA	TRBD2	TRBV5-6	TGTGCCAGCAGCCACAGGACTAGCGACTACGAGCAGTACTTC	CASSHRTSDYEQYF